The entry below gives a single T cell receptor (beta chain) sequence along with its context. Here immunoSEQ multiplex PCR was the method, and the copy in TCRdb shows in-frame clones only, minus some. The profile shows some 70,000 clones, about 91% of them singletons. This entry is derived from a study of T cell changes during pregnancy in multiple sclerosis. This specimen consisted of CD4+ T cells from peripheral blood mononuclear cells, obtained in the third trimester of pregnancy. The sequence was obtained from a female donor in good health, enrolled as a control in a pregnancy study.

The CDR3 protein is CASSLALETQYF. In DNA, the CDR3 is TGTGCCAGCAGCTTGGCCTTAGAGACCCAGTACTTC. The chain combines TRBV5-5 with TRBJ2-5; D not certain. The CDR3 extends over 12 amino acids. Deletions cut 0 bases from V and 4 bases from J, with 4 bases between. Germline V lookup: CDR1 SGHKS, CDR2 YYEKEE (reference sequence).